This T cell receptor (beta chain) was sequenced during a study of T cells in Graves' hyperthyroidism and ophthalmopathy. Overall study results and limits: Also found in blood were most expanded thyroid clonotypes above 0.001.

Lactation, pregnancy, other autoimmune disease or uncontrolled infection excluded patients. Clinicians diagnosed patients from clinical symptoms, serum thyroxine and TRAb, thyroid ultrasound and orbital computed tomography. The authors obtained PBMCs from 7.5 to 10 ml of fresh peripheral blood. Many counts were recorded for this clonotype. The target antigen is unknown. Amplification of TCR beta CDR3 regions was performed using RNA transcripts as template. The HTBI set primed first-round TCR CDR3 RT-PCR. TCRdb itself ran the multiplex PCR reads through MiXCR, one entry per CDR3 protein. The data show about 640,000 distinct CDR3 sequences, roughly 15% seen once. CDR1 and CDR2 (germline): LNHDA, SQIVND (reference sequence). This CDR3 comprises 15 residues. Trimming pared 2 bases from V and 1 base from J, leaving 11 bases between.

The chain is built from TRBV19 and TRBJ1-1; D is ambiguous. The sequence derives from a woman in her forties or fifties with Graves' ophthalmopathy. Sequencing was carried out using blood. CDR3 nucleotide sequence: TGTGCCAGTAGTATACACGGGAAACCGAACACTGAAGCTTTCTTT. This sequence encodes CASSIHGKPNTEAFF.